This TCR beta chain was observed in a study of blood T cell repertoires in COVID-19. Study-level background: Sources were T cells, B-cell-depleted T cells, or PBMCs; the material itself was cDNA or gDNA.

The assay was immunoSEQ multiplex PCR, and TCRdb's table has in-frame clones only and misses some. The sample records roughly 110,000 clones, 65% to 85% being singletons. The germline CDR1 and CDR2 sequences are SGHNT and YYREEE (reference sequence). V was clipped by 4 bases and J by 6 bases, with 13 bases between them. The CDR3 spans 13 residues. The receptor's source is a woman in her sixties or seventies with acute or convalescent COVID-19. Sequenced input: peripheral blood. The gene calls are TRBV5-4 and TRBJ1-1; possible D gene TRBD1, 5 bases. As DNA, the CDR3 is TGTGCCAGCAGCGAGATTCCGGGGGCTGAAGCTTTCTTT. Its protein product is CASSEIPGAEAFF.